Each of the 13 T cell receptor beta chains below was sequenced from the same sample in a study of blood T cell repertoires in COVID-19. Here immunoSEQ multiplex PCR was the method, and the copy in TCRdb shows in-frame clones only, minus some. The table lists tens of thousands of clones, 84% of them singletons. The sequencing sample was made of peripheral blood. These receptors were collected from a man between 60 and 70 years old with COVID-19, enrolled during active disease.

This clone was recorded once. The chain links TRBV15 to TRBJ1-4, with D uncertain. Between the trimmed V and J ends, which lost 0 bases and 7 bases, there was a span of 9 bases. The germline CDR1 and CDR2 sequences are LNHNV and YYDKDF (reference sequence). This CDR3 has 14 residues. CDR3 region: CATSRERRGEKLFF. The CDR3 bases are TGTGCCACCAGCAGAGAGCGGCGGGGTGAAAAACTGTTTTTT.

V usage is TRBV28 and J usage is TRBJ1-1; 7 positions agree with TRBD1. This CDR3 has 13 amino acids. The germline CDR1 and CDR2 sequences are MDHEN and SYDVKM. After removal of 3 bases from V and 9 bases from J, the junction contained 7 bases not matched to a gene. CDR3 sequence: CASSFGWRGQAFF. CDR3 DNA: TGTGCCAGCAGTTTTGGATGGAGGGGGCAAGCTTTCTTT.

This chain links TRBV5-4 with TRBJ2-7; TRBD1 aligns across 7 bases. This CDR3 spans 15 amino acids. V lost 4 bases to trimming and J lost 5 bases; unmatched junction nucleotides: 12. Germline CDR1 reads SGHNT; CDR2 reads YYREEE (reference sequence). CDR3 region: CASSQPGQLWDEQYF. The CDR3 nucleotides are TGTGCCAGCAGCCAGCCGGGACAGCTCTGGGACGAGCAGTACTTC.

V and J are TRBV11-2 and TRBJ1-1, with TRBD1 matching 8 bases. The CDR3 is 15 residues long. V was pared by 6 bases and J by 5 bases, with 11 bases of the junction left unmatched. Germline CDR1 and CDR2: SGHAT and FQNNGV. As DNA, the CDR3 is TGTGCCAGCAGTCGAATCCAGGGGGCGCAGACTGAAGCTTTCTTT. Protein: CASSRIQGAQTEAFF.

V and J are TRBV6-6 and TRBJ1-6; 8 nucleotides align to TRBD1. Germline-derived CDR1 and CDR2 are MNHNY and SVGAGI (reference sequence). This CDR3 region has 16 residues. The trim removed 4 bases at V and 5 bases at J, leaving 7 bases unmatched. The CDR3 region is CASSWDRPLHNSPLHF. CDR3 sequence (DNA): TGTGCCAGCAGTTGGGACAGGCCCCTCCATAATTCACCCCTCCACTTT.

This clone was detected a few times. CDR3 residues: CASRPNRGYQPQHF. The CDR3 DNA reads TGTGCCAGCAGACCAAACAGGGGATATCAGCCCCAGCATTTT. The chain joins TRBV6-5 to TRBJ1-5; 7 bases map to TRBD1. The junction had 7 bases not matched to a gene; V was cut back by 6 bases and J by 5 bases. There are 14 residues in the CDR3. Germline V gene data show CDR1 as MNHEY and CDR2 as SVGAGI.

The V and J genes are TRBV2 and TRBJ2-7; D uncertain. Trimming removed 6 bases at V and 2 bases at J, with 14 bases between. CDR3 size: 14 residues. In germline, CDR1 is SNHLY, CDR2 FYNNEI. In nucleotides, the CDR3 is TGTGCCAGCAGAGTTGAGAGGCAAGCCTACGAGCAGTACTTC. It yields the protein CASRVERQAYEQYF.

The rearrangement links TRBV5-1 to TRBJ2-3; a possible D gene is TRBD1 (5 bases). This CDR3 is built from 16 residues. Germline CDR1 reads SGHRS; CDR2 reads YFSETQ. Trimming took off 0 bases at V and 1 base at J, with 12 bases between the two ends. CDR3 nucleotides: TGCGCCAGCAGCTTGGTATCAGGGTATGGCACAGATACGCAGTATTTT. Protein: CASSLVSGYGTDTQYF.

The chain links TRBV5-4 to TRBJ2-7; D may be TRBD1 (6 bases). V dropped 4 bases and J dropped 4 bases, with 12 bases sitting between them. CDR1 and CDR2 from the germline V gene are SGHNT and YYREEE (reference sequence). The CDR3 is made up of 13 amino acids. In nucleotides, the CDR3 is TGTGCCAGCAGCGGTGACAGGTCTTACGAGCAGTACTTC. This codes for CASSGDRSYEQYF.

This clone was counted only a few times. The chain carries TRBV11-3 and TRBJ2-2, with D unclear. This CDR3 is built from 14 residues. Per the germline V gene, CDR1 is SGHNT and CDR2 is YENEEA. Trimming removed 0 bases from V and 4 bases from J, with 6 bases in between. DNA of the CDR3: TGTGCCAGCAGCTTAGACAGAACCACCGGGGAGCTGTTTTTT. Protein product: CASSLDRTTGELFF.

This clone came up once. The J gene is TRBJ2-2, the V gene TRBV21-1; TRBD2 was called by the table and not checked on the DNA. TRBV21-1 is a listed pseudogene. The length of the CDR3 is 17 residues. CDR3 in amino acids: CASPAPSSGRGTGELFF. The CDR3 DNA reads TGTGCCAGCCCTGCCCCTTCTAGCGGGAGGGGCACCGGGGAGCTGTTTTTT.

This chain links TRBV4-2 with TRBJ1-2; a weak D match, TRBD1 (6 bases). Germline loops: CDR1 LGHNA, CDR2 YNFKEQ. This CDR3 spans 15 amino acids. Trimming removed 0 bases from V and 8 bases from J, with 16 bases in between. The CDR3 region has the DNA TGTGCCAGCAGCCAAGACAAGGGGGGGAGCGTAGGCTACACCTTC. It yields the protein CASSQDKGGSVGYTF.

This chain connects TRBV5-1 to TRBJ1-6, with D possibly matching TRBD1 (5 bases). Germline V gene sequence: CDR1 SGHRS, CDR2 YFSETQ. The CDR3 length is 15 residues. V gave up 4 bases and J gave up 5 bases, with 13 bases separating them. The CDR3 DNA is TGCGCCAGCAGCACCCAGGGAGGGGATAATTCACCCCTCCACTTT. Encoded protein: CASSTQGGDNSPLHF. Combining the CDR3 with reference TRBV5-1 and TRBJ1-6 gives the whole variable domain KAGVTQTPRYLIKTRGQQVTLSCSPISGHRSVSWYQQTPGQGLQFLFEYFSETQRNKGNFPGRFSGRQFSNSRSEMNVSTLELGDSALYLCASSTQGGDNSPLHFGNGTRLTVT.